These T cell receptor beta chains were read from a single sample in a study of CD8 T cells in Susac syndrome. MiXCR was run by TCRdb on the immunoSEQ multiplex PCR reads, yielding one entry per CDR3 protein. Among 200,000 to 250,000 distinct CDR3 sequences listed, 95% were seen once. Sequenced sample: CD4+ T cells from PBMCs. The source is a human donor with multiple sclerosis. The CDR3 runs from the conserved cysteine through the conserved F or W.

TRBV3-1	CASSQSSETQYF
TRBV7-9	CASSLGIGANTEAFF
TRBV5-1	CASSPGTGGANVLTF
TRBV9	CASSSRGDTQYF
TRBV20-1	CSAQILHRNTEAFF
TRBV18	CASSQDRPTEAFF
TRBV5-1	CASSTGTGRTYEQYF
TRBV4-2	CASSQDWAGYEQYF
TRBV19	CASSITADYEQYF
TRBV30	CAWGLGDVGSFINQPQHF
TRBV7-9	CASSFGAGVLSEQFF
TRBV12-3/TRBV12-4	CASSFWDLVRSTEAFF
TRBV3-1	CASSGSDSGNTIYF
TRBV7-2	CASSLDPAGGTDTQYF
TRBV20-1	CSARPAAYEQYF
TRBV29-1	CSVERVDEQFF
TRBV15	CATSRAGRASNEQFF
TRBV30	CAWSSLAGTTQYF
TRBV3-1	CASSQDHRGETQYF
TRBV20-1	CSGTRSTSYEQYF
TRBV5-1	CASSYETGRNQPQHF
TRBV7-3	CASSLGQGTNSPLHF
TRBV27	CASKGLAGGNTDTQYF
TRBV29-1	CSVGGSSSYNEQFF
TRBV6-2/TRBV6-3	CASSYFSGSGETQYF
TRBV28	CASSFSQGAGNTIYF
TRBV7-8	CASSVGWDGTYEQYF
TRBV12-3/TRBV12-4	CASSRGQGLYEQYF
TRBV30	CAWTRVKGMDTEAFF
TRBV25-1	CASSELGTTNEKLFF
TRBV15	CATSSSGQADTQYF
TRBV5-1	CASSPTLGGGETQYF
TRBV29-1	CSVGEGDRRGYTF
TRBV23-1	CASSHRLAGATYQETQYF
TRBV20-1	CSASTGGGQPQHF
TRBV15	CATSRSSSVETQYF
TRBV5-1	CASSPVVGQPQHF
TRBV19	CASSRTGTSIIETQYF
TRBV5-1	CASSLAGQGADTQYF
TRBV20-1	CSATYSTGLNQPQHF